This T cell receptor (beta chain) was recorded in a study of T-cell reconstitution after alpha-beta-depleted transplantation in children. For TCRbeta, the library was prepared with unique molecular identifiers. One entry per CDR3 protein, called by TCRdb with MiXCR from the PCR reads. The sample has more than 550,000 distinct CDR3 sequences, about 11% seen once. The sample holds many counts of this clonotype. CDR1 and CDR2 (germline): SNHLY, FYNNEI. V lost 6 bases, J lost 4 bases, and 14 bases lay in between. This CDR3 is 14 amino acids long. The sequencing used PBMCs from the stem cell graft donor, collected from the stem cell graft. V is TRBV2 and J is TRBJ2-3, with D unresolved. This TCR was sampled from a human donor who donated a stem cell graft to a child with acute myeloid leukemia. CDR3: CASRVGSKPDTQYF. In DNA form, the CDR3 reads TGTGCCAGCAGGGTAGGGTCGAAGCCAGATACGCAGTATTTT.